Sequencing of this T cell receptor (beta chain) was carried out in a study of early T cells in non-severe SARS-CoV-2 infection (dated by TCRdb to the early 2020s). Regarding the study in general: Because TCR sequencing was done on bulk RNA from unsorted whole blood, the alpha and beta chains could not be paired. The research as a whole found: VDJdb matching was skewed toward anti-spike CD8 responses, so virus-specific expansions were likely underestimated and private and CD4 specificities were missed.

The study was a case-control design nested within a healthcare worker cohort in London, UK, with weekly nasopharyngeal swab PCR tests and blood sampling. Between 23 and 31 March 2020, the week of the UK lockdown, healthcare workers were enrolled and then followed up weekly for as long as 16 weeks. The library was generated by 5' RACE. The run used a NextSeq 500. In the TCR library protocol, unique molecular identifiers were attached to individual cDNA molecules to correct for PCR bias and sequencing error. Both TCR alpha and beta chains were sequenced, and tight co-correlation was observed between alpha and beta sequence abundances in each sample. From the authors' description of their analysis: V gene, J gene and CDR3 annotation of TCR sequences was performed with Decombinator V4. TCRs were defined as expanded if a significant change between any two time points was detected under a Poisson model with p below 0.0001. TCR abundances were normalised to the total number of TCRs sequenced per sample and were expressed as counts per million. TRAV1-2 paired with TRAJ12, TRAJ20 or TRAJ33 defined MAIT TCRs, while TRAV10 paired with TRAJ18 defined iNKT TCRs. VDJdb, accessed 1 November 2021, was searched for CMV, EBV and SARS-CoV-2 annotated TCRs, excluding TCRs annotated for multiple antigens. TCRdb cleaned the public reads at Q25 with fastp, built clones with MiXCR and kept in-frame beta chains. Identical CDR3 proteins give one entry, which carries the most common genes and DNA. For this entry, the V and J calls and clone size follow TCRdb and not the study's own pipeline. This sample is represented by 40,000 or so distinct CDR3 sequences; around 10% of them were singletons. The leading ten clones occupy just over 20% of the sample.

This clonotype showed up many times. Its specific antigen is unknown. Base-call qualities are not available, and no considerably larger clone is one nucleotide away. Relative to germline, V is missing 0 bases and J is missing 1 base, with 6 bases of the junction outside any gene match. CDR1 LNHNV and CDR2 YYDKDF are derived from the germline V gene (reference sequence). Inclusive of the bounding cysteine and phenylalanine, the CDR3 is 17 residues long. Kept here is only the CDR3 DNA, which spans 51 bases and is read in frame from base 1. This receptor was identified in an adult who was a healthcare worker with PCR-confirmed SARS-CoV-2 infection or an uninfected control (not recorded which). Sequences were obtained from whole blood. The rearranged segments are TRBV15 and TRBJ2-3, with 8 middle bases fitting TRBD1. The sequence in DNA is TGTGCCACCAGCAGAGATTCGTTGGACAGGGGCACAGATACGCAGTATTTT. It encodes CATSRDSLDRGTDTQYF.